These 18 T cell receptor beta chains were all obtained from the same sample, sequenced in a study of T cells in Graves' hyperthyroidism and ophthalmopathy. The CDR3 regions of TCR beta were amplified from RNA transcripts. The TCR CDR3 was amplified in a first-round RT-PCR using the HTBI primer set. TCRdb fed the multiplex PCR reads into MiXCR, producing one record per CDR3 protein. The data contain about 400,000 distinct CDR3 sequences, about 15% of them singletons. The sample taken for sequencing was blood. The source is a man in his late teens or twenties with Graves' ophthalmopathy.

This clonotype occurred many times. The V call is TRBV3-1, the J call TRBJ2-1; D is unclear. The CDR3 length is 13 residues. Germline assignment: CDR1 LGHDT and CDR2 YNNKEL (reference sequence). The V end lost 1 base, the J end lost 6 bases, and 7 bases lay between the germline ends. CDR3 region: CASSQVGANEQFF. The CDR3 region has the DNA TGTGCCAGCAGCCAAGTCGGCGCCAATGAGCAGTTCTTC.

This clonotype showed up many times. The V call is TRBV6-1, the J call TRBJ2-7; 9 bases align to TRBD1. The CDR3 consists of 15 residues. Looked up from germline, CDR1 is MNHNS and CDR2 is SASEGT. V dropped 5 bases and J dropped 2; count of bases not matched to a gene: 7. For the CDR3, the DNA is TGTGCCAGCAGTTGGGACAGGGCGTCAACCTACGAGCAGTACTTC. Translating gives CASSWDRASTYEQYF.

The chain is built from TRBV11-3 and TRBJ2-5; 8 bases agree with TRBD2. CDR1 SGHNT and CDR2 YENEEA come from the germline V gene. This CDR3 comprises 15 residues. With V trimmed by 2 bases and J by 7 bases, 9 bases remained unmatched. The CDR3 DNA sequence: TGTGCCAGCAGCTTAAGGACTAGCTCAGTGGGGACCCAGTACTTC. It is translated as CASSLRTSSVGTQYF.

Ten or more counts support this clonotype. The CDR3 protein is CASGPSGAGAGFTEAFF. The CDR3 bases are TGTGCTAGTGGGCCCTCCGGGGCAGGGGCAGGCTTCACTGAAGCTTTCTTT. This chain connects TRBV12-5 to TRBJ1-1, with D possibly being TRBD1 (6 bases). Germline-derived CDR1 and CDR2 are LGHNT and FRNRAP. This CDR3 is 17 amino acids long. V dropped 6 bases and J dropped 4 bases, with 24 bases sitting between them.

This clonotype showed up many times. The J gene is TRBJ1-5, the V gene TRBV12-3 or TRBV12-4, with 7 bases lining up with TRBD1. The CDR3 contains 14 residues. The V and J ends lost 6 bases and 2 bases, in that order; junction bases with no gene match: 4. The CDR3 nucleotides are TGTGCCAGCAGACCAGACAGGGGCAATCAGCCCCAGCATTTT. It is translated as CASRPDRGNQPQHF.

V gene TRBV19 combines with J gene TRBJ1-1; no clear D. The CDR3 sequence is 12 residues long. V lost 9 bases to trimming and J lost 6 bases, with 14 bases between them. In germline, CDR1 is LNHDA, CDR2 SQIVND (reference sequence). The CDR3 DNA is TGTGCCAGCCTAGACCGTGGGTCTGAAGCTTTCTTT. Protein: CASLDRGSEAFF. The variable domain in full, completed from reference TRBV19 and TRBJ1-1, reads DGGITQSPKYLFRKEGQNVTLSCEQNLNHDAMYWYRQDPGQGLRLIYYSQIVNDFQKGDIAEGYSVSREKKESFPLTVTSAQKNPTAFYLCASLDRGSEAFFGQGTRLTVV.

This clonotype was recorded at least ten times. V and J are TRBV12-3 or TRBV12-4 and TRBJ1-2; 10 bases map to TRBD1. The CDR3 is 17 amino acids. V shed 5 bases, J shed 1 base, and the junction held 10 bases outside the gene matches. The CDR3 DNA sequence: TGTGCCAGCAGTCAGACAGGGGGCGGGGGGTTTAACTATGGCTACACCTTC. It specifies CASSQTGGGGFNYGYTF.

This clonotype was seen repeatedly, ten times or more. The rearrangement uses TRBV7-9 and TRBJ1-1; TRBD1 agrees at 7 bases. Germline assignment: CDR1 SEHNR and CDR2 FQNEAQ (reference sequence). J gave up 5 bases and V 5 bases, and 8 bases lay outside the gene matches. This CDR3 comprises 14 residues. This CDR3 reads CASSVQGGETEAFF. The DNA of the CDR3 is TGTGCCAGCAGCGTCCAGGGGGGTGAGACTGAAGCTTTCTTT.

This clonotype was counted many times. It may be a read error: a sequence one base away is much more abundant. J is TRBJ2-3 and V is TRBV2, with D uncertain. CDR3 length equals 13 residues. In germline, CDR1 is SNHLY, CDR2 FYNNEI. V was clipped by 6 bases and J by 7 bases, with 14 bases between them. In DNA, the CDR3 is TGTGCCAGCAGCGTAGTAGGACCGAATACGCAGTATTTT. Translation: CASSVVGPNTQYF.

This clonotype was seen more than once but under ten times. The V and J genes are TRBV11-1 and TRBJ2-1, with TRBD2 matching 14 bases. V dropped 1 base and J dropped 9; count of bases not matched to a gene: 2. Per the germline V gene, CDR1 is SGHAT and CDR2 is FQDESV (reference sequence). The CDR3 spans 15 residues. The DNA for the CDR3 is TGTGCCAGCAGCTTAGAGACTAGCGGGAGGGGTGAGCAGTTCTTC. The encoded protein is CASSLETSGRGEQFF. Filled out from reference TRBV11-1 and TRBJ2-1, the complete variable domain reads EAEVAQSPRYKITEKSQAVAFWCDPISGHATLYWYRQILGQGPELLVQFQDESVVDDSQLPKDRFSAERLKGVDSTLKIQPAELGDSAMYLCASSLETSGRGEQFFGPGTRLTVL.

V gene TRBV15 combines with J gene TRBJ2-5; D gene ambiguous. This CDR3 is 15 amino acids long. V was cut by 0 bases and J by 5 bases, with 13 bases left in between. Germline V gene data show CDR1 as LNHNV and CDR2 as YYDKDF (reference sequence). CDR3: CATSRDPGGGETQYF. As DNA, the CDR3 is TGTGCCACCAGCAGAGATCCAGGCGGTGGGGAGACCCAGTACTTC.

In its sample, this clonotype was seen many times. The CDR3 region has the DNA TGTGCCAGCAGCTTACCAGGGGGCTGGACTGAAGCTTTCTTT. Protein product: CASSLPGGWTEAFF. The rearrangement joins TRBV11-2 to TRBJ1-1; 8 bases match TRBD1. J lost 5 bases, V lost 2 bases, and 4 bases had no gene match. Per the germline V gene, CDR1 is SGHAT and CDR2 is FQNNGV. The CDR3 sequence is 14 residues long.

At least ten counts were recorded for this clonotype. V gene TRBV2 combines with J gene TRBJ1-1; D is unclear. There are 10 residues in the CDR3. V lost 3 bases to trimming and J lost 4 bases, with 0 bases between them. Germline V gives CDR1 SNHLY, CDR2 FYNNEI. DNA of the CDR3: TGTGCCAGCAGTGACACTGAAGCTTTCTTT. Its translation: CASSDTEAFF.

This clonotype came up a few times. V usage is TRBV6-1 and J usage is TRBJ2-7; D assignment may be TRBD1 or TRBD2 (7 bases each). Trimming took off 2 bases at V and 5 bases at J, with 16 bases between the two ends. The CDR3 is made up of 15 amino acids. Germline V gives CDR1 MNHNS, CDR2 SASEGT. CDR3 region: CASSEQGGAAHEQYF. Here the CDR3 DNA reads TGTGCCAGCAGTGAACAGGGGGGGGCAGCCCACGAGCAGTACTTC.

In its sample, this clonotype was seen many times. The chain links TRBV10-1 to TRBJ1-1; D is perhaps TRBD1 (5 bases). Germline CDR1 reads WNHNN; CDR2 reads SYGVQD (reference sequence). The CDR3 has 19 amino acids. The V end lost 0 bases, the J end lost 1 base, and 21 bases lay between the germline ends. The DNA for the CDR3 is TGCGCCAGCAGTGAGTCATCCTTTGACAGCTGGGGCAAGAACACTGAAGCTTTCTTT. Residues: CASSESSFDSWGKNTEAFF.

This clonotype occurred many times. The V and J genes are TRBV7-8 and TRBJ2-3; D remains unclear. In germline, CDR1 is SGHVS, CDR2 FQNEAQ. V lost 2 bases and J lost 6, with 12 bases in between. The CDR3 has 14 residues. The CDR3 region has the DNA TGTGCCAGCAGCTTACGGTGGCGGAAGGATACGCAGTATTTT. Its protein product is CASSLRWRKDTQYF.

This clonotype appeared many times. The DNA of the CDR3 is TGCAGCGTTGAAGGGGGCAAGAGGGACGAGCAGTACTTC. The encoded protein is CSVEGGKRDEQYF. The chain couples TRBV29-1 to TRBJ2-7; the D gene could be TRBD1 or TRBD2 (5 bases each). Trimming left V 1 base short and J 5 bases short, with 12 bases between. Germline V gives CDR1 SQVTM, CDR2 ANQGSEA. The CDR3 is 13 residues long.

This clonotype was counted ten times or more. V gene TRBV6-1 combines with J gene TRBJ1-4; perhaps TRBD1 as D (5 bases). The CDR3 is made up of 14 amino acids. Looked up from germline, CDR1 is MNHNS and CDR2 is SASEGT. Trimming left V 5 bases short and J 4 bases short, with 11 bases between. The CDR3 region is CASSPGTYNEKLFF. Written as DNA, the CDR3 is TGTGCCAGCAGTCCCGGGACCTATAATGAAAAACTGTTTTTT.